The T cell receptor beta chain described here comes from a study of T cells in Graves' hyperthyroidism and ophthalmopathy. Germline lookup yields CDR1 DFQATT and CDR2 SNEGSKA (reference sequence). V lost 6 bases and J lost 3; bases outside the gene matches: 11. The CDR3 runs 15 residues. A few counts support this clonotype. The investigators amplified TCR beta CDR3 regions from RNA transcripts. TCR CDR3 regions were first amplified by RT-PCR with HTBI primers. TCRdb recomputed calls from the multiplex PCR reads with MiXCR, one row per CDR3 protein. The profile shows some 490,000 distinct CDR3 sequences, roughly 23% of them singletons.

Source material: blood. This chain uses TRBV20-1 with TRBJ2-1; 7 bases are shared with TRBD2. The origin of this receptor is a woman in her 70s with Graves' ophthalmopathy. As DNA, the CDR3 is TGCAGTGCCAACCGGGACTACCCCTTCTACAATGAGCAGTTCTTC. Amino acids: CSANRDYPFYNEQFF.